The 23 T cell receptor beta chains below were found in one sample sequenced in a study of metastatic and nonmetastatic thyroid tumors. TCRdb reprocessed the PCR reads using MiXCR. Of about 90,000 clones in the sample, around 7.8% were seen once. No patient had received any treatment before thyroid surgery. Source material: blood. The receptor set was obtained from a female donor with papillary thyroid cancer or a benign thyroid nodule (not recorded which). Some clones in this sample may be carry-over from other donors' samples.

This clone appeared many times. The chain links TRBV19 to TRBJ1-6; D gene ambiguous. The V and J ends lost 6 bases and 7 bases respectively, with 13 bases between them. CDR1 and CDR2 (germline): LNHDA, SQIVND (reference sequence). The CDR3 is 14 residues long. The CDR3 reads CASSRPVGNSPLHF. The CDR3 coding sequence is TGTGCCAGTAGCCGGCCGGTAGGCAATTCACCCCTCCACTTT.

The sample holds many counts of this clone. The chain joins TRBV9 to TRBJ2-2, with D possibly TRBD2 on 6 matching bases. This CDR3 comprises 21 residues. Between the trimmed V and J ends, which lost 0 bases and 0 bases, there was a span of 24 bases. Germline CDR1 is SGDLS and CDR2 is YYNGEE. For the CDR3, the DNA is TGTGCCAGCAGCGTAGAGGCAAACCTGTTCTGGGGGGACGCGAACACCGGGGAGCTGTTTTTT. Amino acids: CASSVEANLFWGDANTGELFF.

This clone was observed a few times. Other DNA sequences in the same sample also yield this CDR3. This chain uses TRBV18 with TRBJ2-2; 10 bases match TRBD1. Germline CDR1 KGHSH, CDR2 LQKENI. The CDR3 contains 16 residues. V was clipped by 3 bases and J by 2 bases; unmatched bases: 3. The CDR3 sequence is CASSPPTGGNTGELFF. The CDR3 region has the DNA TGTGCCAGCTCACCCCCGACAGGGGGCAACACCGGGGAGCTGTTTTTT.

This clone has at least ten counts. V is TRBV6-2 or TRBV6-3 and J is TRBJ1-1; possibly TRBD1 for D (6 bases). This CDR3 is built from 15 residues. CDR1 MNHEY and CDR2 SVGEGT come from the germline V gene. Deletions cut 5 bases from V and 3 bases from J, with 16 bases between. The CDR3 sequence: CASSGGGAKDTEAFF. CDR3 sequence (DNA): TGTGCCAGCAGTGGGGGGGGGGCGAAAGACACTGAAGCTTTCTTT.

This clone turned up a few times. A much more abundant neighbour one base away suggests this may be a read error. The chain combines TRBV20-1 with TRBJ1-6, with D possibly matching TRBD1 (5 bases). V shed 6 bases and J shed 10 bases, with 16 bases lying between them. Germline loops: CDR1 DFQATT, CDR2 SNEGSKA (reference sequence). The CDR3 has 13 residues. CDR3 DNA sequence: TGCAGTGCCGCTGCGGGGCTGAGATCACCCCTCCACTTT. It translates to CSAAAGLRSPLHF.

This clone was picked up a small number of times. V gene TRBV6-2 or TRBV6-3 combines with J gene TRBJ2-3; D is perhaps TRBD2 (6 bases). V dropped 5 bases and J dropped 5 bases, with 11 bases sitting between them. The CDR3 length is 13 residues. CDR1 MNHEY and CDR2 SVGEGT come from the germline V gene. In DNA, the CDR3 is TGTGCCAGCAGTCGGGACTTTGGAGATACGCAGTATTTT. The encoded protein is CASSRDFGDTQYF.

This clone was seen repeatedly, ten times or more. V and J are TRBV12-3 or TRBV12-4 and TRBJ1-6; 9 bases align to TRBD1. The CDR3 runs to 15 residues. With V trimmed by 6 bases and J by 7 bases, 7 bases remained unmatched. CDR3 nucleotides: TGTGCCAGCAGAGCCGGACAGGGGTGGAATTCACCCCTCCACTTT. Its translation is CASRAGQGWNSPLHF.

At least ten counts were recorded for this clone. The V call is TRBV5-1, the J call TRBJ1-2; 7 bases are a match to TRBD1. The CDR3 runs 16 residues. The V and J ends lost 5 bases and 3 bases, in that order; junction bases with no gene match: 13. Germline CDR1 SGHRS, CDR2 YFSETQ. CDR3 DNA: TGCGCCAGCAGGTTTGACAGGGCCCAAGTAGACTATGGCTACACCTTC. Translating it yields CASRFDRAQVDYGYTF.

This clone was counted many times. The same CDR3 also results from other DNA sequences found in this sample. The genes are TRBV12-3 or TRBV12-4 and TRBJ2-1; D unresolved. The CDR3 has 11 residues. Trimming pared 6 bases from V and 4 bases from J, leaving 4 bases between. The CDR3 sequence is CASSLYNEQFF. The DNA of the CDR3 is TGTGCCAGCAGCCTGTACAATGAGCAGTTCTTC.

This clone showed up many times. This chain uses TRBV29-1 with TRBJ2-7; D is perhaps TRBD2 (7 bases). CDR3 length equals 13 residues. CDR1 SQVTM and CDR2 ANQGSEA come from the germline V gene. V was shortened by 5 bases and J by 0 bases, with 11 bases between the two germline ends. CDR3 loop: CSVRGDNSYEQYF. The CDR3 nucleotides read TGCAGCGTTCGGGGGGACAACTCCTACGAGCAGTACTTC.

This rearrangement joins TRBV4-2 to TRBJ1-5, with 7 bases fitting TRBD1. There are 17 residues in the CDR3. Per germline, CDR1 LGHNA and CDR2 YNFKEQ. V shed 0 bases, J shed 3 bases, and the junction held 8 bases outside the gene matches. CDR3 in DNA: TGTGCCAGCAGCCAAGATCCAGGGGGTCGCAACAATCAGCCCCAGCATTTT. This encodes CASSQDPGGRNNQPQHF.

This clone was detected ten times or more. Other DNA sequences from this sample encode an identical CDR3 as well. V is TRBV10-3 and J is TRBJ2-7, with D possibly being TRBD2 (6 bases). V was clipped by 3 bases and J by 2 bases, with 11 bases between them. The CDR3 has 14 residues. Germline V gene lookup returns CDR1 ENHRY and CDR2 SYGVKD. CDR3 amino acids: CAISDGGTPYEQYF. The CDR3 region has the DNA TGTGCCATCAGTGATGGGGGGACCCCCTACGAGCAGTACTTC.

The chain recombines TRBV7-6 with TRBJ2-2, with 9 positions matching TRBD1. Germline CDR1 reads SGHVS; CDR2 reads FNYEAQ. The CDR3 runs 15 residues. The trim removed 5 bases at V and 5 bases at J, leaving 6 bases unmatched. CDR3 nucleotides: TGTGCCAGCAGCACAGGGGACAGGGTGACCGGGGAGCTGTTTTTT. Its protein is CASSTGDRVTGELFF.

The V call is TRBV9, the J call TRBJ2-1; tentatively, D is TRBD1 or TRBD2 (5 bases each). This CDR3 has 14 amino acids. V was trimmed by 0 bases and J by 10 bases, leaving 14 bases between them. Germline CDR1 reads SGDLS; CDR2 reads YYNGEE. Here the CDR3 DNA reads TGTGCCAGCAGCGTAGAGTCGGGGCTAGGGGAGCAGTTCTTC. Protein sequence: CASSVESGLGEQFF.

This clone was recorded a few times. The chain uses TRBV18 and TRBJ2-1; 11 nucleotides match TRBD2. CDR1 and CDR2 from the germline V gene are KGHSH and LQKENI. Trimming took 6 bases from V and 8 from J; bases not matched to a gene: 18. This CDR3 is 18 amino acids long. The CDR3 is CASSANALSGGARDEQFF. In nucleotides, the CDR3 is TGTGCCAGCTCGGCGAATGCACTTAGCGGGGGGGCCAGGGATGAGCAGTTCTTC.

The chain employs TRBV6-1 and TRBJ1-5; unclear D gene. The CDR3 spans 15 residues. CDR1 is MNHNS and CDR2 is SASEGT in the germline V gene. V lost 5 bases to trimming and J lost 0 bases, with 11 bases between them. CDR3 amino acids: CASSKDGDSNQPQHF. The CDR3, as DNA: TGTGCCAGCAGTAAGGACGGAGATAGCAATCAGCCCCAGCATTTT.

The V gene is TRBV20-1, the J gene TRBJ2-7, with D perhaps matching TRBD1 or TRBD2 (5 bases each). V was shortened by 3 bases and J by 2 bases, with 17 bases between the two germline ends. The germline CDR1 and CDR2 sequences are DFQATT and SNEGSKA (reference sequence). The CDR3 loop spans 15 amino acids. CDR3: CSASHPGTKAYEQYF. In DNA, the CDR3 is TGCAGTGCTAGCCACCCCGGGACCAAAGCCTACGAGCAGTACTTC.

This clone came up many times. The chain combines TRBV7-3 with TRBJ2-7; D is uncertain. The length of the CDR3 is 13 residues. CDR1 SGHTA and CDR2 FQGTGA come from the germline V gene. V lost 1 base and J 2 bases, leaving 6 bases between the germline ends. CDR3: CASSLRPAYEQYF. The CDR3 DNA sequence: TGTGCCAGCAGCTTAAGACCGGCCTACGAGCAGTACTTC.

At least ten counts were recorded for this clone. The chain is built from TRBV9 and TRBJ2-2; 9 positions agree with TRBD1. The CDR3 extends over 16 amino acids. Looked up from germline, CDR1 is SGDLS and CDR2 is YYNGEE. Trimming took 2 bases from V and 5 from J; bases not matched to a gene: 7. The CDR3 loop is CASSVGQGGNTGELFF. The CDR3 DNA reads TGTGCCAGCAGCGTGGGACAGGGAGGAAATACCGGGGAGCTGTTTTTT.

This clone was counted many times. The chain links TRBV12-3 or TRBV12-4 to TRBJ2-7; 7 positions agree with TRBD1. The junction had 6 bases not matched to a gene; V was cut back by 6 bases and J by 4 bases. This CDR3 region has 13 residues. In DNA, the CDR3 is TGTGCCAGCAGCCACAGGGGCCCATACGAGCAGTACTTC. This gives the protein CASSHRGPYEQYF.

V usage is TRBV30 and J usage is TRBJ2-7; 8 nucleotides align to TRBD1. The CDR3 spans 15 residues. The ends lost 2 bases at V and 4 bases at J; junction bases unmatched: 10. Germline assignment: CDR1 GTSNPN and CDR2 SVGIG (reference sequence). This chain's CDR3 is CAWSLGQGKGYEQYF. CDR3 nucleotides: TGTGCCTGGAGTCTCGGACAGGGAAAGGGATACGAGCAGTACTTC.

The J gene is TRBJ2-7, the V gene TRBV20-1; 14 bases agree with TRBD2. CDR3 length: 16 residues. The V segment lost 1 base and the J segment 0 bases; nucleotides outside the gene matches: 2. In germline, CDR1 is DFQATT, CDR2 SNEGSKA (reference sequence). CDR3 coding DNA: TGCAGTGCTAGAGGGACTAGCGGGGGGCTCTCCTACGAGCAGTACTTC. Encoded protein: CSARGTSGGLSYEQYF.

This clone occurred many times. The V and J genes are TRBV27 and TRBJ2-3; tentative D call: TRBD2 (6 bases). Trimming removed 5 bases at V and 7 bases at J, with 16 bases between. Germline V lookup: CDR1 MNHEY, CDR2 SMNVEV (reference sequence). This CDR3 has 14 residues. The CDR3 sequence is CASSPAGRLNTQYF. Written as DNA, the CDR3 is TGTGCCAGCAGTCCCGCGGGACGGCTAAATACGCAGTATTTT.